This TCR beta chain came from a study of CD8 T cells in Susac syndrome. Trimming took 0 bases from V and 5 from J, leaving 2 bases between them. Germline V gene data show CDR1 as SGDLS and CDR2 as YYNGEE. The CDR3 is 12 amino acids. CD8+ and CD4+ T cells from blood underwent TCR beta sequencing, which was carried out in a high-throughput format. An amount of RNA that ranged from roughly 0.5 to 1 ug was reverse transcribed with random hexamers. TCRdb re-called the immunoSEQ multiplex PCR reads with MiXCR, one entry per CDR3 protein. The sample consists of fewer than 65,000 distinct CDR3 sequences, more than 80% of them appearing once.

The V gene is TRBV9, the J gene TRBJ2-2; D unresolved. The sample consisted of CD8+ T cells from PBMCs. The origin of this receptor is a human donor in good health. The CDR3 DNA sequence: TGTGCCAGCAGCGTAGTTACCGGGGAGCTGTTTTTT. Translating it yields CASSVVTGELFF.